This TCR beta chain was obtained from a study of radiation and T cells in renal cell carcinoma. Profiling relied on immunoSEQ multiplex PCR, and the TCRdb table lists in-frame clones only, not all of them. The sample comprises over 120,000 clones, around nine tenths of which are singletons, and approximately 12% rests with the top ten. Germline CDR1 and CDR2: MNHNS and SASEGT. With 3 bases clipped from V and 1 base from J, the junction kept 4 bases outside the gene matches. The CDR3 has 16 residues. Time point described: baseline pretreatment blood. The sample's treatment: 15 Gy SBRT to primary tumor, nephrectomy 4 weeks later.

V gene TRBV6-1 combines with J gene TRBJ2-3; 10 bases map to TRBD1. This clonotype originated in a woman aged 45 to 65 with renal cell carcinoma. The sequenced sample was blood, obtained from a patient whose treatment included radiotherapy and nephrectomy. The CDR3 reads CASSEDRGVRTDTQYF. The CDR3 bases are TGTGCCAGCAGTGAGGACAGGGGGGTTCGCACAGATACGCAGTATTTT.